The 2 T cell receptor beta chains below were found in one sample sequenced in a study of blood T cell repertoires in COVID-19. Repertoires were generated with immunoSEQ multiplex PCR, while TCRdb's copy carries only in-frame clones and drops some. This sample yields approximately 100,000 clones, of which over 75% are seen a single time; approximately 7% belongs to the top ten. The sequencing input was peripheral blood. The receptors here all came from a woman aged 45 to 65 with acute or convalescent COVID-19.

J is TRBJ1-3 and V is TRBV5-1, with TRBD1 identical over 10 bases. Looked up from germline, CDR1 is SGHRS and CDR2 is YFSETQ. The CDR3 loop spans 21 amino acids. After removal of 0 bases from V and 1 base from J, the junction contained 16 bases not matched to a gene. In DNA form, the CDR3 reads TGCGCCAGCAGCTTGGTAGGGACAGGGGCTTCTACACCTTCGTCTGGAAACACCATATATTTT. Its protein is CASSLVGTGASTPSSGNTIYF.

This clone was picked up a small number of times. In DNA, the CDR3 is TGTGCCAGCTCACCACCGTCGTCGGGACAGGGCTATGGCTACACCTTC. Residues: CASSPPSSGQGYGYTF. The chain couples TRBV18 to TRBJ1-2; 9 positions agree with TRBD1. After removal of 0 bases from V and 4 bases from J, the junction contained 6 bases not matched to a gene. CDR3 length: 16 amino acids. The germline V gene has CDR1 KGHSH and CDR2 LQKENI.